This T cell receptor beta chain was retrieved from a study of identifying expanded T cells in peripheral blood. Regarding the study as a whole: Differentially abundant clones: roughly 1.3 between replicates, 16.4 at two to three weeks, less than 20 at four. Variance in clone template counts between approximately 2-week samples significantly increased with total template count across all healthy donors.

Germline V gene data show CDR1 as MNHEY and CDR2 as SMNVEV (reference sequence). With 2 bases clipped from V and 0 bases from J, the junction kept 3 bases outside the gene matches. The CDR3 has 16 residues. Collection occurred without any documented infections or immune events in donors. A note on this clone: Its antigen remains unidentified.

The table came from immunoSEQ multiplex PCR; TCRdb's copy has only in-frame clones and leaves some out. The data hold 60,000 to 70,000 clones, with 87% observed a single time. This receptor was taken from a person aged 18-70 years in good health. The rearrangement links TRBV27 to TRBJ2-3, with 9 bases identical to TRBD1. The material sequenced was blood. The CDR3 protein is CASSLGTGRSTDTQYF. CDR3 DNA: TGTGCCAGCAGTTTAGGGACAGGGCGAAGCACAGATACGCAGTATTTT.